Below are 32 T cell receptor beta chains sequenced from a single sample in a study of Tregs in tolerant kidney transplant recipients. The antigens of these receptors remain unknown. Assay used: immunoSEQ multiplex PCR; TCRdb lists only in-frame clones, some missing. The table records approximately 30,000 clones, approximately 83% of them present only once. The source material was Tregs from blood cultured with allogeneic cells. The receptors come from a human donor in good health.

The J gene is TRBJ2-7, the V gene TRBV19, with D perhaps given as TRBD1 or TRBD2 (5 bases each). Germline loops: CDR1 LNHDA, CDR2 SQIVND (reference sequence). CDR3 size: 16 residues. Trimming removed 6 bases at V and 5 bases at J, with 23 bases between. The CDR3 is CASSPCRGESKDEQYF. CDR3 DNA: TGTGCCAGTAGCCCCTGTAGAGGGGAAAGCAAGGACGAGCAGTACTTC.

The CDR3 nucleotides are TGTGCCAGCAGCCCAACAGGGTATGGCACAGATACGCAGTATTTT. This encodes CASSPTGYGTDTQYF. V gene TRBV11-3 combines with J gene TRBJ2-3; weak D call: TRBD1 (6 bases). V lost 5 bases, J lost 1 base, and 13 bases lay in between. CDR3 size: 15 residues. Germline CDR1 reads SGHNT; CDR2 reads YENEEA. Looking up the rest from reference TRBV11-3 and TRBJ2-3 gives the full variable domain: EAGVVQSPRYKIIEKKQPVAFWCNPISGHNTLYWYLQNLGQGPELLIRYENEEAVDDSQLPKDRFSAERLKGVDSTLKIQPAELGDSAVYLCASSPTGYGTDTQYFGPGTRLTVL.

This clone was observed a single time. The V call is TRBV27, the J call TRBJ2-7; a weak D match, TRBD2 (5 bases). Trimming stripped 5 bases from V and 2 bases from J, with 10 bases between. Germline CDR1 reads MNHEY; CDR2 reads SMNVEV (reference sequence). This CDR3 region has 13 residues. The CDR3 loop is CASSMSGAYEQYF. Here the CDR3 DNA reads TGTGCCAGCAGTATGTCCGGGGCCTACGAGCAGTACTTC.

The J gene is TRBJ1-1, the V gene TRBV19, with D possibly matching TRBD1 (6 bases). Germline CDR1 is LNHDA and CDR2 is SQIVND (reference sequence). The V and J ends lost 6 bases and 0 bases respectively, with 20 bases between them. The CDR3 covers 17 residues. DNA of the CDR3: TGTGCCAGTAGGGCCGTCGGGCAGGGGCTCCTGAACACTGAAGCTTTCTTT. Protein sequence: CASRAVGQGLLNTEAFF.

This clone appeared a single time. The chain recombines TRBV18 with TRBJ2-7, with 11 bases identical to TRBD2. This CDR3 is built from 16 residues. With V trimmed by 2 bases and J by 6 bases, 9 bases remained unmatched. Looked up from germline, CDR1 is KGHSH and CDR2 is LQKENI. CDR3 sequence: CASSPVASGGPGEQYF. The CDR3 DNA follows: TGTGCCAGCTCACCAGTGGCTAGCGGGGGGCCAGGCGAGCAGTACTTC.

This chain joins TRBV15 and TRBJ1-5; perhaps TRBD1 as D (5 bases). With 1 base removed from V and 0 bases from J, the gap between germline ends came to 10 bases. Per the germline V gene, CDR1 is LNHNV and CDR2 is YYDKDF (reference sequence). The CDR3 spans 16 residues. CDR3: CATSRGGTYSNQPQHF. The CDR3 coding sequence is TGTGCCACCAGCAGAGGTGGGACGTATAGCAATCAGCCCCAGCATTTT.

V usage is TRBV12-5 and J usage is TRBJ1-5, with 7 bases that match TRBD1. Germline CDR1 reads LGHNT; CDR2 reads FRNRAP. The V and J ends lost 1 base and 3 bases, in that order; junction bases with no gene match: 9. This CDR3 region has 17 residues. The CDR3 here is CASGLAVGDRVNQPQHF. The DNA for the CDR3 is TGTGCTAGTGGTTTGGCGGTCGGTGACAGGGTCAATCAGCCCCAGCATTTT.

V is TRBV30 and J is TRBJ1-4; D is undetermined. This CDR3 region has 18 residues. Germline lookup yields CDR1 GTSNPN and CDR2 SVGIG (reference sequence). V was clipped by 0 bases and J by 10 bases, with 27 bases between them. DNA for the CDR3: TGTGCCTGGAGTGTACGGACCGGGTGGGCGCAAACGTCAGGAAAACTGTTTTTT. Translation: CAWSVRTGWAQTSGKLFF.

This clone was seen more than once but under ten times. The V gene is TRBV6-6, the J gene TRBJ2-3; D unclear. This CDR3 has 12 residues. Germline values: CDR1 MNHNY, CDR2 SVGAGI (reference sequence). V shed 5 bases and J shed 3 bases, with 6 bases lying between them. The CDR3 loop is CASSPRTDTQYF. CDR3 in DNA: TGTGCCAGCAGTCCCAGGACAGATACGCAGTATTTT.

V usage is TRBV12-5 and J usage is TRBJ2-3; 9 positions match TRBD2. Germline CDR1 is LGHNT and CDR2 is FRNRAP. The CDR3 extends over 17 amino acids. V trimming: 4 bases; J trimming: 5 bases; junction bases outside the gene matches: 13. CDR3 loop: CASGWMRLAGLGDTQYF. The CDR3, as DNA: TGTGCTAGTGGTTGGATGCGGCTAGCGGGATTGGGAGATACGCAGTATTTT.

The CDR3 sequence is CASSSRTGTNEQYF. For the CDR3, the DNA is TGTGCCAGCAGCTCGAGGACAGGGACCAACGAGCAGTACTTC. This chain connects TRBV7-6 to TRBJ2-7; TRBD1 agrees at 8 bases. Germline V gene sequence: CDR1 SGHVS, CDR2 FNYEAQ. The junction had 7 bases not matched to a gene; V was cut back by 4 bases and J by 5 bases. This CDR3 has 14 residues.

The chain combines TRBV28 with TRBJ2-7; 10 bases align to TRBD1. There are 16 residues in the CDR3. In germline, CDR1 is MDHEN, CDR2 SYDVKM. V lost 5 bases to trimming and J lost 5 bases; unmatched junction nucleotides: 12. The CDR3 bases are TGTGCCAGCAGTCTCATCTCCGGGACAGGGGACCACGAGCAGTACTTC. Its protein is CASSLISGTGDHEQYF. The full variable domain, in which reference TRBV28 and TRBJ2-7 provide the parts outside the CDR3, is DVKVTQSSRYLVKRTGEKVFLECVQDMDHENMFWYRQDPGLGLRLIYFSYDVKMKEKGDIPEGYSVSREKKERFSLILESASTNQTSMYLCASSLISGTGDHEQYFGPGTRLTVT.

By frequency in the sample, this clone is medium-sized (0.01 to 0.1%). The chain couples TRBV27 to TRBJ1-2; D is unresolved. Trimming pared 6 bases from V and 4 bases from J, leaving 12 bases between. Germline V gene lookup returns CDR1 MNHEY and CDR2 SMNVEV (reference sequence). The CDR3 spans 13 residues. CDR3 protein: CASRPIMTYGYTF. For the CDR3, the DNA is TGTGCCAGCAGGCCCATCATGACCTATGGCTACACCTTC.

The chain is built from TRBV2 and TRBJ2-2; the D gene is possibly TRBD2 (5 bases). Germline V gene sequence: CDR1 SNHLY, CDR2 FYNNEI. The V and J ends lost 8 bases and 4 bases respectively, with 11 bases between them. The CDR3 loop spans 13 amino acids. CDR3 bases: TGTGCCAGCCTTGGACTTCGCACCGGGGAGCTGTTTTTT. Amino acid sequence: CASLGLRTGELFF.

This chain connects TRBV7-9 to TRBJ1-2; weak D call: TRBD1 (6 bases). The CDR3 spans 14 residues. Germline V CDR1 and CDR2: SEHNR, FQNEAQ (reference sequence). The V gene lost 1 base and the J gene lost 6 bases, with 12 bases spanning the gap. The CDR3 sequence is CASSLGGQTNGYTF. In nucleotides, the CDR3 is TGTGCCAGCAGCTTAGGGGGGCAGACCAATGGCTACACCTTC.

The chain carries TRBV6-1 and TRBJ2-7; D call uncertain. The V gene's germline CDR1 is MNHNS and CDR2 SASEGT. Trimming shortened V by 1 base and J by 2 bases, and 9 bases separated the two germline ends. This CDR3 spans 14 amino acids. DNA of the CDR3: TGTGCCAGCAGTGAAGTGTACGGGCCCTACGAGCAGTACTTC. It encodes CASSEVYGPYEQYF.

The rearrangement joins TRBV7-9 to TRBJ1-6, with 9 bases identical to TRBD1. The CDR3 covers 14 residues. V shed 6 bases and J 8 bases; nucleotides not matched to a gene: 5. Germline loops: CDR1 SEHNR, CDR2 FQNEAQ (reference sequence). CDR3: CASSKDRGHSPLHF. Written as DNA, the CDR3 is TGTGCCAGCAGTAAGGACAGGGGCCATTCACCCCTCCACTTT.

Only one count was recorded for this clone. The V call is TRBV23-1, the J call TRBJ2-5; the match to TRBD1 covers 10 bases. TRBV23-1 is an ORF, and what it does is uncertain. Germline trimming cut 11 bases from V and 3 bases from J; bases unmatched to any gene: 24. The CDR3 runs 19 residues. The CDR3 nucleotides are TGCGCCGGATCGACCGGGACAGGGGATTTTGTCCTTAAGAAAGAGACCCAGTACTTC. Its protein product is CAGSTGTGDFVLKKETQYF.

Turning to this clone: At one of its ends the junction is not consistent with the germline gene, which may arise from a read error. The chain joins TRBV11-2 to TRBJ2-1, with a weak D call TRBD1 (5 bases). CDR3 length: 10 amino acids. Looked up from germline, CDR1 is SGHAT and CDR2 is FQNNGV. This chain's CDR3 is CASSYRRPLF. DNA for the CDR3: TGTGCCAGCAGCTACAGGCGGCCCCTCTTC.

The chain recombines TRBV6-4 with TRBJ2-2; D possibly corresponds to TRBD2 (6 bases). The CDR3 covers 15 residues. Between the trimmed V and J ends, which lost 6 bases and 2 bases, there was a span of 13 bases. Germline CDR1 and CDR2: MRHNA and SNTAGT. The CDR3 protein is CASSTGTGNTGELFF. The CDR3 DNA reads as TGTGCCAGCAGCACCGGGACTGGTAACACCGGGGAGCTGTTTTTT.

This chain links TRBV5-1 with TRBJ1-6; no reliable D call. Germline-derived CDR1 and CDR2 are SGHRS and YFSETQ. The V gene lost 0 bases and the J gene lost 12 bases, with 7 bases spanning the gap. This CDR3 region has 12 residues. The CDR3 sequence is CASSLAGEPLHF. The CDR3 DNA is TGCGCCAGCAGCTTGGCCGGCGAACCCCTCCACTTT.

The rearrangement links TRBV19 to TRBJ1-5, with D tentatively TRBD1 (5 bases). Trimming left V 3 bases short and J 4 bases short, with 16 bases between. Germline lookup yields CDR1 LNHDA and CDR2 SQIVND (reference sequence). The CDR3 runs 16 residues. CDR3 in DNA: TGTGCCAGTAGTATTAACGGGGGGGTAGGGAATCAGCCCCAGCATTTT. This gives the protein CASSINGGVGNQPQHF.

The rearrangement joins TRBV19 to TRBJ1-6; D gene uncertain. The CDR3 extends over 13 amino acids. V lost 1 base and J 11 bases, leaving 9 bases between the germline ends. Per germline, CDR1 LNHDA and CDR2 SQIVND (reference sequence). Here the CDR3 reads CASSIAERAPLHF. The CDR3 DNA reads TGTGCCAGTAGTATAGCGGAACGGGCACCCCTCCACTTT.

The CDR3 DNA is TGTGCCAGCAGCGTAGGCCCAATCGGATCAACCAGAGACACTGAAGCTTTCTTT. Translated: CASSVGPIGSTRDTEAFF. The chain links TRBV9 to TRBJ1-1; D gene unclear. Germline assignment: CDR1 SGDLS and CDR2 YYNGEE. The CDR3 extends over 18 amino acids. The V and J ends lost 0 bases and 3 bases respectively, with 21 bases between them.

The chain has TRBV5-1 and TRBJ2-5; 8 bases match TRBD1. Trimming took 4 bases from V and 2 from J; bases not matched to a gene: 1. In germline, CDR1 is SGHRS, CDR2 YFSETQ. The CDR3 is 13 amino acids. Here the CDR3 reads CASSRTGQETQYF. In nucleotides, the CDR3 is TGCGCCAGCAGCCGGACAGGGCAAGAGACCCAGTACTTC.

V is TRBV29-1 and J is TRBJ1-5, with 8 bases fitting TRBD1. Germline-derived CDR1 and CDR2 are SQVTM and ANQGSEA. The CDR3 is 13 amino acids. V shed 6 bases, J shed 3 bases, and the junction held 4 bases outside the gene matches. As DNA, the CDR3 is TGCAGCGTCGGGACAGGCACCAATCAGCCCCAGCATTTT. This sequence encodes CSVGTGTNQPQHF.

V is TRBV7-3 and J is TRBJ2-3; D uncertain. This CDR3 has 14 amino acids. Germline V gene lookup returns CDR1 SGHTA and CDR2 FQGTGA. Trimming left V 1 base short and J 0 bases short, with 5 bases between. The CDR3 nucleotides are TGTGCCAGCAGCTTAAGGAGCAGCACAGATACGCAGTATTTT. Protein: CASSLRSSTDTQYF.

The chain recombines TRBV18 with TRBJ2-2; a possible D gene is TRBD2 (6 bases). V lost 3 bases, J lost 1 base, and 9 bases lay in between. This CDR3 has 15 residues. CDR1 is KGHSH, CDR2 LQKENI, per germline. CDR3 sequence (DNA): TGTGCCAGCTCACCTATAGCGGTGAACACCGGGGAGCTGTTTTTT. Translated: CASSPIAVNTGELFF. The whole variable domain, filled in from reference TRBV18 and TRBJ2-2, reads NAGVMQNPRHLVRRRGQEARLRCSPMKGHSHVYWYRQLPEEGLKFMVYLQKENIIDESGMPKERFSAEFPKEGPSILRIQQVVRGDSAAYFCASSPIAVNTGELFFGEGSRLTVL.

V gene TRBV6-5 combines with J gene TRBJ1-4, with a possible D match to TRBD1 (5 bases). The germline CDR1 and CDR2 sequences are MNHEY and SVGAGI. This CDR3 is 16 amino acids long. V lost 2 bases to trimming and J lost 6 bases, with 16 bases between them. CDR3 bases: TGTGCCAGCAGTTACCTCGGTAGGGACCGGTATGAAAAACTGTTTTTT. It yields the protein CASSYLGRDRYEKLFF.

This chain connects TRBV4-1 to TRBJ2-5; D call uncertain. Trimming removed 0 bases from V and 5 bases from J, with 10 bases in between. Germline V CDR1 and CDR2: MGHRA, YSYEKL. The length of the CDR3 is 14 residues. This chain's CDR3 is CASSQDPMRETQYF. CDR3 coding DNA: TGCGCCAGCAGCCAAGATCCTATGCGGGAGACCCAGTACTTC.

CDR3 coding DNA: TGTGCCAGCCTCCTTAGCGGTAATGAGCAGTTCTTC. The encoded protein is CASLLSGNEQFF. The V and J genes are TRBV2 and TRBJ2-1; D possibly corresponds to TRBD2 (6 bases). Germline V gene data show CDR1 as SNHLY and CDR2 as FYNNEI. CDR3 length: 12 residues. V was clipped by 8 bases and J by 7 bases, with 12 bases between them.

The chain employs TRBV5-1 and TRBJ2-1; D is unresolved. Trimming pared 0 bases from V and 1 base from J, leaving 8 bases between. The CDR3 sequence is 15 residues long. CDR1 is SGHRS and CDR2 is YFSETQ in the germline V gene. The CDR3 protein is CASSLVQRSYNEQFF. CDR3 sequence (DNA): TGCGCCAGCAGCTTGGTCCAGAGGTCCTACAATGAGCAGTTCTTC.